This TCR beta chain was sequenced in a study of blood T cell repertoires in COVID-19. Study context: Samples taken during acute and convalescent COVID-19 were collected in the United States, Italy and Spain.

The CDR3 consists of 17 residues. Losses at the gene ends were 6 bases for V and 4 bases for J; bases not matched to a gene: 16. Germline V gene sequence: CDR1 MNHEY, CDR2 SMNVEV (reference sequence). Authors' data handling: Reference gene primer amplification yielded estimated nucleated cell counts. The repertoire was sequenced with immunoSEQ multiplex PCR; TCRdb's copy has only in-frame clones and lacks some. V, J and clone size derive from that table, while D and trimming were established from the DNA sequence. This table has 100,000 to 150,000 clones, under 90% appearing once. The origin of this receptor is a man in his forties with acute COVID-19. The sequenced sample consisted of PBMCs or T cells enriched from blood (not recorded which). This rearrangement joins TRBV27 to TRBJ2-3; 7 bases fit TRBD1. The CDR3 nucleotides read TGTGCCAGCAGCCGGACAGGCCTGCGGATTTTACCAGATACGCAGTATTTT. Translated, it gives CASSRTGLRILPDTQYF.